This note documents a single TCR beta chain sequence. Its matching antigen is unknown. The sample originates from a study of cytomegalovirus exposure and HLA in healthy donors. The PCR was carried out with 60 Vbeta primers and 13 Jbeta primers. Repertoires were generated with immunoSEQ multiplex PCR, while TCRdb's copy carries only in-frame clones and drops some. The sample lists around 170,000 clones; approximately 84% were seen once. Germline-derived CDR1 and CDR2 are ENHRY and SYGVKD. V dropped 6 bases and J dropped 7 bases, with 10 bases sitting between them. The CDR3 contains 11 residues. General observations from the study: In a later analysis, CMV-associated beta chains were mostly HLA-associated, it appeared. Among TCR beta chains, those listed as cytomegalovirus-associated numbered some 160. Association with HLA alleles at 0.05 false discovery rate was found for roughly 17,000 TCR beta sequences in a later analysis. It was reported that TCR beta sequences correctly inferred the HLA-A and HLA-B alleles for most subjects.

Sequencing was performed on PBMCs. This clonotype was obtained from a boy aged 2-15 years in good health and CMV-seronegative. The V and J genes are TRBV10-3 and TRBJ2-7, with D tentatively TRBD1 (5 bases). The CDR3 sequence: CAISGREEQYF. The CDR3 DNA sequence: TGTGCCATCAGCGGCAGGGAAGAGCAGTACTTC.